The clone carrying this TCR beta chain has just one count. Per the authors' pipeline: Reference gene primer amplification in the assay estimated nucleated cell counts. Assay used: immunoSEQ multiplex PCR; TCRdb lists only in-frame clones, some missing. V and J calls and clone size follow that table, whereas D and trimming were derived from the DNA. The sample holds about 220,000 clones, around 82% seen once. This sample is part of a study of blood T cell repertoires in COVID-19. Study-level background: Spain, Italy and the United States supplied samples that represented acute and convalescent COVID-19. Nucleic acid was either cDNA or gDNA, and it came from T cells, B-cell-depleted T cells, or PBMCs.

CDR1 and CDR2 from the germline V gene are SGHDT and YYEEEE. This CDR3 is 14 amino acids long. With 1 base removed from V and 0 bases from J, the gap between germline ends came to 7 bases. The TCR was taken from a woman in her sixties or seventies with acute or convalescent COVID-19. This sequence joins TRBV5-6 and TRBJ1-2; D is undetermined. The sample was peripheral blood. CDR3 sequence: CASSLSGSNYGYTF. The CDR3 nucleotides are TGTGCCAGCAGCTTGTCCGGTTCTAACTATGGCTACACCTTC.